This record concerns one TCR beta chain sequence. Its matching antigen is unknown. The sample comes from a study of post-analysis software for immune sequencing data. Study in general: There were relapsing-remitting, secondary progressive and progressive-relapsing multiple sclerosis among the disease courses included.

V was clipped by 6 bases and J by 6 bases, with 12 bases between them. Germline V gene lookup returns CDR1 MNHEY and CDR2 SVGAGI. The CDR3 is 13 residues long. Study-wide results and caveats: Compared with controls, patients had more of about 5 TRBV segments, including TRBV5-6, TRBV5-1 and TRBV20-1. When compared against controls, multiple sclerosis patients showed significantly lower normalized Chao1 diversity.

Prepared libraries of TCR beta cDNA carried unique molecular identifiers. TCRdb reprocessed the PCR reads via MiXCR and lists one record per CDR3 protein. The table shows roughly 540,000 distinct CDR3 sequences, with under 40% occurring only once. The chain uses TRBV6-5 and TRBJ2-1; D not certain. The receptor's source is a girl under 18 with multiple sclerosis. The specimen sequenced was blood. The CDR3 nucleotides are TGTGCCAGCAGAAGGCGCCTCTCCAATGAGCAGTTCTTC. Protein product: CASRRRLSNEQFF.